This T cell receptor beta chain was found in a study of breast tumors, draining lymph nodes, adjacent tissues. Regarding the study as a whole: Compared with lymph nodes, tumors were less diverse; compared with nontumor tissue, more.

The CDR3 runs 13 residues. CDR1 is DFQATT, CDR2 SNEGSKA, per germline (reference sequence). Trimming cost V 3 bases and J 5 bases; bases outside gene matches: 4. From the multiplex PCR reads, TCRdb called clonotypes with MiXCR, one entry per CDR3 protein. The sample consists of about 130,000 distinct CDR3 sequences, about 20% of them appearing once. Axillary draining lymph nodes of breast cancer patients supplied the node samples. This clonotype was recorded at least ten times. The antigen is not known. This clonotype originated in a female donor with breast cancer. Some clones in this sample may be carry-over from other donors' samples. The chain uses TRBV20-1 and TRBJ2-1; 7 bases are shared with TRBD2. Sequencing used axillary lymph node tissue. CDR3 nucleotides: TGCAGTGCTAGGGGGAGGGTCCACAATGAGCAGTTCTTC. Protein product: CSARGRVHNEQFF.